This T cell receptor (beta chain) was sequenced for a study of blood T cells in healthy people across ages. Overall study results and limits: CMV status of donors was not determined, possibly confounding expanded clonotype changes.

A second PCR of roughly 6 to 12 cycles used a sample-barcoded 5' primer and a J-beta primer mix. Each CDR3 protein gets one entry after TCRdb re-called the 5' RACE reads with MiXCR. Seen here are almost 800,000 distinct CDR3 sequences, about 62% observed once, and the top ten hold approximately 21%. This clonotype has more than one count but fewer than ten. Its antigen remains unidentified. This CDR3 comprises 17 residues. V shed 5 bases, J shed 1 base, and the junction held 10 bases outside the gene matches. CDR1 SEHNR and CDR2 FQNEAQ come from the germline V gene (reference sequence). The chain uses TRBV7-9 and TRBJ2-2; 7 nucleotides agree with TRBD1. What was sequenced was blood. The sequence derives from a man aged 30 to 45 in good health. The CDR3, as DNA: TGTGCCAGCAGCGGGTCCCCGGGACAGATGAACACCGGGGAGCTGTTTTTT. It is translated as CASSGSPGQMNTGELFF.